This is a list of T cell receptor beta chains from one sample in a study of early T cells in non-severe SARS-CoV-2 infection. From the 5' RACE reads, TCRdb called clonotypes with MiXCR, one entry per CDR3 protein. The table shows approximately 84,000 distinct CDR3 sequences, with roughly 13% occurring only once. Sequenced: whole blood. Receptors originate from an adult who was a healthcare worker with PCR-confirmed SARS-CoV-2 infection or an uninfected control (not recorded which). Both conserved end residues are part of each CDR3. A D gene is named only where the DNA matches it firmly. Where a row states a size, it is once, few, many or the class of an expanded clone; other rows omit it.

v_call	d_call	clone_size	j_call	cdr3_aa	cdr3_nt
TRBV28	-	-	TRBJ1-1	CASKGGGGNTEAFF	TGTGCCAGTAAAGGGGGTGGCGGGAACACTGAAGCTTTCTTT
TRBV29-1	-	few	TRBJ1-3	CSVESPHSGNTIYF	TGCAGCGTTGAAAGCCCACACTCTGGAAACACCATATATTTT
TRBV20-1	TRBD1	-	TRBJ1-4	CSAQGYEKLFF	TGCAGTGCACAGGGGTATGAAAAACTGTTTTTT
TRBV27	-	many	TRBJ2-7	CASRPTARTYEQYF	TGTGCCAGCAGACCGACAGCAAGAACCTACGAGCAGTACTTC
TRBV19	TRBD2	many	TRBJ2-5	CASSSLADETQYF	TGTGCCAGTAGTTCCCTAGCGGATGAGACCCAGTACTTC
TRBV5-1	TRBD1	-	TRBJ1-1	CASAQGVNAEAFF	TGCGCCAGCGCACAGGGGGTCAACGCTGAAGCTTTCTTT
TRBV5-1	-	few	TRBJ2-3	CASSFRTLTDTQYF	TGCGCCAGCAGCTTCCGGACATTAACAGATACGCAGTATTTT
TRBV7-6	-	few	TRBJ2-5	CASGHRATLQETQYF	TGTGCCAGCGGTCACCGGGCCACCTTGCAAGAGACCCAGTACTTC
TRBV18	-	many	TRBJ2-5	CASSPLPGYTYKPGETQYF	TGTGCCAGCTCACCCCTCCCCGGTTACACATACAAACCGGGGGAGACCCAGTACTTC
TRBV20-1	-	few	TRBJ2-1	CSARIAETRSSYNEQFF	TGCAGTGCTAGAATAGCGGAAACCAGGAGCTCCTACAATGAGCAGTTCTTC
TRBV29-1	-	-	TRBJ2-7	CSVSRDSYSYEQYF	TGCAGCGTCAGTAGAGACAGTTACTCCTACGAGCAGTACTTC
TRBV29-1	-	-	TRBJ1-3	CSFRGGSSGNTIYF	TGCAGCTTCAGGGGAGGCAGCTCTGGAAACACCATATATTTT
TRBV11-1	-	few	TRBJ2-7	CASSFGTRGYEQYF	TGTGCCAGCAGTTTTGGGACTCGTGGCTACGAGCAGTACTTC
TRBV24-1	-	-	TRBJ2-3	CATSVWEAGTDTQYF	TGTGCCACCAGTGTCTGGGAGGCGGGAACAGATACGCAGTATTTT
TRBV12-3/TRBV12-4	-	many	TRBJ1-5	CASSFTDSPNQPQHF	TGTGCCAGCAGTTTCACGGACAGTCCCAATCAGCCCCAGCATTTT
TRBV5-4	TRBD1	many	TRBJ1-1	CASSLRGRETEAFF	TGTGCCAGCAGCTTAAGGGGGCGAGAGACTGAAGCTTTCTTT
TRBV2	-	few	TRBJ1-1	CASSEVTLSVAFF	TGTGCCAGCAGTGAAGTAACCTTGTCCGTGGCTTTCTTT
TRBV14	-	-	TRBJ2-2	CASSQDLTGELFF	TGTGCCAGCAGCCAAGATCTCACCGGGGAGCTGTTTTTT
TRBV5-1	-	once	TRBJ2-7	CASSTDMYEQYF	TGCGCCAGCAGCACAGACATGTACGAGCAGTACTTC
TRBV4-1	TRBD1	-	TRBJ2-7	CASSQRGGASYEQYF	TGCGCCAGCAGCCAGCGAGGGGGCGCCTCCTACGAGCAGTACTTC
TRBV4-1	-	few	TRBJ2-6	CASSQGHSGANVLTF	TGCGCCAGCAGCCAAGGCCACTCTGGGGCCAACGTCCTGACTTTC
TRBV9	TRBD2	-	TRBJ2-7	CASSVGGGIGNEQYF	TGTGCCAGCAGCGTAGGCGGGGGGATAGGGAACGAGCAGTACTTC
TRBV12-3/TRBV12-4	-	few	TRBJ2-1	CASSLGGAYNEQFF	TGTGCCAGCAGTTTAGGCGGGGCCTACAATGAGCAGTTCTTC
TRBV7-6	-	many	TRBJ2-1	CASSSAGNEQFF	TGTGCCAGCAGCTCAGCTGGCAATGAGCAGTTCTTC
TRBV4-1	-	-	TRBJ2-3	CASSQSPSAVTDTQYF	TGCGCCAGCAGCCAATCGCCTAGCGCCGTTACAGATACGCAGTATTTT
TRBV6-5	-	many	TRBJ1-1	CASTQPGAPEAFF	TGTGCCAGCACCCAGCCGGGGGCCCCTGAAGCTTTCTTT
TRBV28	-	-	TRBJ2-3	CASSLTGEDTQYF	TGTGCCAGCAGTTTGACTGGGGAGGATACGCAGTATTTT
TRBV11-2	-	-	TRBJ2-4	CASSLVAGLAKNIQYF	TGTGCCAGCAGCTTAGTGGCGGGGCTAGCCAAAAACATTCAGTACTTC
TRBV5-1	TRBD2	many	TRBJ2-2	CASSLSGGAGELFF	TGCGCCAGCAGCTTAAGCGGGGGAGCCGGGGAGCTGTTTTTT
TRBV30	TRBD1	many	TRBJ2-7	CAHGTGGAEQYF	TGTGCCCATGGGACAGGGGGCGCCGAGCAGTACTTC
TRBV4-2	-	few	TRBJ2-2	CASSPLAGDTGELFF	TGTGCCAGCAGCCCACTAGCAGGGGACACCGGGGAGCTGTTTTTT
TRBV9	-	-	TRBJ1-1	CASSVYDSLRNTEAFF	TGTGCCAGCAGCGTATACGACAGCCTAAGGAACACTGAAGCTTTCTTT
TRBV7-3	TRBD2	few	TRBJ2-3	CASSLRPSGGGADTQYF	TGTGCCAGCAGCTTACGTCCTAGCGGGGGAGGTGCAGATACGCAGTATTTT
TRBV28	TRBD1	-	TRBJ2-3	CASSLGTGSTDTQYF	TGTGCCAGCAGCCTGGGGACAGGTAGCACAGATACGCAGTATTTT
TRBV5-1	-	few	TRBJ1-2	CASSLGQDNGYTF	TGCGCCAGCAGCTTGGGACAGGATAATGGCTACACCTTC
TRBV19	-	many	TRBJ1-2	CASKTVLYGYTF	TGTGCCAGTAAGACGGTTCTCTATGGCTACACCTTC
TRBV9	TRBD2	-	TRBJ2-7	CASSVDGGSVAYEQYF	TGTGCCAGCAGCGTAGACGGCGGGAGCGTAGCCTACGAGCAGTACTTC
TRBV28	-	-	TRBJ1-2	CASSFANDYGYTF	TGTGCCAGCAGTTTCGCGAACGACTATGGCTACACCTTC
TRBV27	TRBD1	many	TRBJ2-7	CASSLSGTGVIHEQYF	TGTGCCAGCAGTTTATCGGGGACAGGGGTCATCCACGAGCAGTACTTC